This T cell receptor (beta chain) was retrieved from a study of shared clonotypes between healthy human individuals. Broader study findings: Tissues were not sampled, only blood, and their repertoires likely differ.

With regard to this clone: No antigen is known for it. This sample includes further DNA sequences coding for the same CDR3.

Germline CDR1 is SGDLS and CDR2 is YYNGEE. CDR3 length: 14 residues. The V end was cut by 0 bases, the J end by 4 bases, with 10 bases between. Authors' data handling: Junction-only immunoSEQ sequences carried no quality scores, so filtering differed. Assay used: immunoSEQ multiplex PCR; TCRdb lists only in-frame clones, some missing. The D gene and trimming were derived from the DNA, and the V and J assignments and clone size from that table. The table lists approximately 1.5 million clones, roughly 98.5% of them singletons. The clonotype was recovered from a man between 25 and 39 years old in good health. V gene TRBV9 combines with J gene TRBJ1-1; D not resolved. Sequenced input: naive CD4+ T cells sorted from blood. Subset here: CD45RA+ positively selected. Here the CDR3 DNA reads TGTGCCAGCAGCGTAGCTGGGGTCGGCACTGAAGCTTTCTTT. Translated, it gives CASSVAGVGTEAFF.